The entry that follows covers one TCR beta chain sequence. Its antigen is still unknown. The primer mix had 60 Vbeta and 13 Jbeta primers. Profiling relied on immunoSEQ multiplex PCR, and the TCRdb table lists in-frame clones only, not all of them. This sample yields around 150,000 clones, of which around three quarters are seen a single time; 2.2% belongs to the top ten. The source of the sample is a study of cytomegalovirus exposure and HLA in healthy donors. V shed 10 bases, J shed 2 bases, and the junction held 5 bases outside the gene matches. Germline-derived CDR1 and CDR2 are MNHEY and SMNVEV (reference sequence). The CDR3 sequence is 12 residues long. Study-level points and caveats: Later genetic work tied a missense DCLRE1C variant to beta-chain V and J trimming.

The clonotype originates from a man between 50 and 59 years old in good health and CMV-seropositive. The rearrangement joins TRBV27 to TRBJ2-7, with TRBD1 matching 7 bases. Sequenced input: PBMCs. The CDR3 DNA reads as TGTGCCACCCGACAGGGACCCTACGAGCAGTACTTC. It encodes CATRQGPYEQYF.